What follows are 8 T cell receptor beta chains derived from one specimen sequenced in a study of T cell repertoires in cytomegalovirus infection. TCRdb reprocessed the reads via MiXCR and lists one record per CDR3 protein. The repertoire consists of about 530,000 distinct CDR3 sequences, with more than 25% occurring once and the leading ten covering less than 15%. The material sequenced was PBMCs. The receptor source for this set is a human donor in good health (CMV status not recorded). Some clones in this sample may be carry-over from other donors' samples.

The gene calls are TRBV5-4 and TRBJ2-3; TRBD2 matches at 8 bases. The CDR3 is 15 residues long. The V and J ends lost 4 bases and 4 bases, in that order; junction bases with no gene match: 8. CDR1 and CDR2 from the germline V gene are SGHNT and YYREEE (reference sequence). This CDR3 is CASSRPGLDADTQYF. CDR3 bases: TGTGCCAGCAGCCGGCCGGGACTAGACGCAGATACGCAGTATTTT.

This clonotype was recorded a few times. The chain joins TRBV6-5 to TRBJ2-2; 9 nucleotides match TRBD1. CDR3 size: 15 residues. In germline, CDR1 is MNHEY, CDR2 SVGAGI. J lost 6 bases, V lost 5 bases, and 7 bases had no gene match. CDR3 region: CASSKQGALAGELFF. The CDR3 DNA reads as TGTGCCAGCAGTAAACAGGGGGCTTTGGCCGGGGAGCTGTTTTTT.

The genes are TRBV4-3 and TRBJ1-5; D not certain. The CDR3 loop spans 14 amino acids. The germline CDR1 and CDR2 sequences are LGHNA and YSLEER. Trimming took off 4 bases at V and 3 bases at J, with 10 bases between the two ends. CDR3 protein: CASSLTENNQPQHF. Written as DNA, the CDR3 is TGCGCCAGCAGCCTGACTGAGAACAATCAGCCCCAGCATTTT.

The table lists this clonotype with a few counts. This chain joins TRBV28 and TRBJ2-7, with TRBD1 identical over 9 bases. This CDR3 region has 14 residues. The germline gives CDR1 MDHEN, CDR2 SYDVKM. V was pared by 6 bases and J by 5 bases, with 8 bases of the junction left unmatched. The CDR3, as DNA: TGTGCCAGCAGGAAGGGACAGGGAAGCCACGAGCAGTACTTC. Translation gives CASRKGQGSHEQYF.

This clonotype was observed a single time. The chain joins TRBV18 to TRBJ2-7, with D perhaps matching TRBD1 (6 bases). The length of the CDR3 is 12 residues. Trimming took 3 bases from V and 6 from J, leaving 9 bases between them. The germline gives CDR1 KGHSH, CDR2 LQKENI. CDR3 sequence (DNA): TGTGCCAGCTCACCTAGGGGGTTCGAGCAGTACGTC. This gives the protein CASSPRGFEQYV.

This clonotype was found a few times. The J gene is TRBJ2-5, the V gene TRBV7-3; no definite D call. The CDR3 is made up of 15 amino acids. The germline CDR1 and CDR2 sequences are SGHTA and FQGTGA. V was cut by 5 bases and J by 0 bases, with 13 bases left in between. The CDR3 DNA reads TGTGCCAGCAGCCGAAACGGCGAATACCAAGAGACCCAGTACTTC. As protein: CASSRNGEYQETQYF.

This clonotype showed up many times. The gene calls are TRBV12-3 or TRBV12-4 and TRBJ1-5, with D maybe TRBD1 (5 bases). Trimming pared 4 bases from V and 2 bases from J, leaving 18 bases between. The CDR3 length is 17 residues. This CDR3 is CASSSRDPSRGNQPQHF. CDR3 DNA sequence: TGTGCCAGCAGTTCCCGGGACCCCTCTAGGGGCAATCAGCCCCAGCATTTT.

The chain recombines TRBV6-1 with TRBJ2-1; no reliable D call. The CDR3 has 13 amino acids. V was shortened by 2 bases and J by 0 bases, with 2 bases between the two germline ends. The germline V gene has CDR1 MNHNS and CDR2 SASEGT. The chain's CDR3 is CASSEISYNEQFF. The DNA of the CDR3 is TGTGCCAGCAGTGAAATCTCCTACAATGAGCAGTTCTTC.